The present T cell receptor (beta chain) was sequenced within a study of Graves' ophthalmopathy and Graves' hyperthyroidism. TCR beta CDR3 amplification used RNA transcripts. Scientists carried out first-round RT-PCR using HTBI primers and then a second-round multiplex PCR. TCRdb reprocessed the multiplex PCR reads via MiXCR and lists one record per CDR3 protein. Of some 210,000 distinct CDR3 sequences listed, about 32% were seen once; the top ten hold 9.1%. General study results and limits: Built on 13 signatures, a model told ophthalmopathy apart from stable hyperthyroidism with 85% to 90% sensitivity and over 80% specificity.

Of note for this clonotype: What it recognizes is unknown.

The sequence was obtained from a man aged 45-60 years with Graves' ophthalmopathy. Material: peripheral blood.

CDR3 region: CASSIVGGSAQTQYF. CDR3 DNA sequence: TGTGCCAGCAGCATCGTTGGCGGGAGTGCTCAGACCCAGTACTTC. The chain joins TRBV7-9 to TRBJ2-5; 7 bases are shared with TRBD2. Germline V gene data show CDR1 as SEHNR and CDR2 as FQNEAQ (reference sequence). Unmatched junction bases numbered 12, after V lost 5 bases and J lost 6 bases. This CDR3 contains 15 residues.